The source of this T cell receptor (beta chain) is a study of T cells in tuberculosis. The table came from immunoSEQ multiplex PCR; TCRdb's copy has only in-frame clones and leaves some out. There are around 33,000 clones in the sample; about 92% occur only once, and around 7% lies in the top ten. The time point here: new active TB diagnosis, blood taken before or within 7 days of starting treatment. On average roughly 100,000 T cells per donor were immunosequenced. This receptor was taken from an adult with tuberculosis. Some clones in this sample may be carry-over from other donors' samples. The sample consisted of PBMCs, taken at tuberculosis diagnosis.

The CDR3 DNA reads as TGTGCCAGCTCCCCCAGGTGGCGGGGGGGCTTGAGCTCCTACAATGAGCAGTTCTTC. This encodes CASSPRWRGGLSSYNEQFF. The V call is TRBV18, the J call TRBJ2-1; TRBD2 aligns across 9 bases. The CDR3 has 19 residues. Germline V gene data show CDR1 as KGHSH and CDR2 as LQKENI. V shed 6 bases and J 0 bases; nucleotides not matched to a gene: 15.